The 19 T cell receptor beta chains in this list originate from one sample, sequenced in a study of blood T cell repertoires in COVID-19 (TCRdb year 2020). Libraries were made using the immunoSEQ multiplex PCR assay. Here the immuneACCESS table is served through TCRdb, limited to in-frame sequences with V and J called. Missing clones are a known gap in these copies; in checked studies unresolved V genes cover under half, and the rest lacks a known reason. The sample table holds over 150,000 clones, of which around 83% were seen once. The ten top clones hold around 6.6% of the sample. Sequencing was carried out using peripheral blood. The receptor source for this set is a man over 45 with active or convalescent COVID-19.

This sequence joins TRBV7-2 and TRBJ2-7; D ambiguous. CDR1 SGHTA and CDR2 FQGNSA come from the germline V gene. V lost 5 bases and J lost 1, with 15 bases in between. The CDR3 spans 15 residues. This CDR3 is CASSRTVTESYEQYF. Written as DNA, the CDR3 is TGTGCCAGCAGCCGCACCGTTACAGAATCCTACGAGCAGTACTTC. Supplemented by reference TRBV7-2 and TRBJ2-7, the full variable domain reads GAGVSQSPSNKVTEKGKDVELRCDPISGHTALYWYRQSLGQGLEFLIYFQGNSAPDKSGLPSDRFSAERTGGSVSTLTIQRTQQEDSAVYLCASSRTVTESYEQYFGPGTRLTVT.

This clone was observed a single time. The V gene is TRBV11-2, the J gene TRBJ2-5, with D hard to call. The CDR3 contains 14 residues. Trimming removed 7 bases from V and 7 bases from J, with 19 bases in between. The germline CDR1 and CDR2 sequences are SGHAT and FQNNGV. CDR3 sequence (DNA): TGTGCCAGCAACCGCCTAGGTGGCGCCGGGACCCAGTACTTC. It encodes CASNRLGGAGTQYF.

This chain connects TRBV29-1 to TRBJ1-2; 9 nucleotides align to TRBD1. V trimming: 7 bases; J trimming: 6 bases; junction bases outside the gene matches: 6. Germline lookup yields CDR1 SQVTM and CDR2 ANQGSEA. CDR3 size: 12 residues. CDR3 in DNA: TGCAGCGGATTTGGGACAGGGAATGGCTACACCTTC. This sequence encodes CSGFGTGNGYTF.

This clone has only a few counts. In DNA form, the CDR3 reads TGTGCCAGCTCACCCCTAGCGGGGGGCATTACCGGGGAGCTGTTTTTT. Amino acids: CASSPLAGGITGELFF. This chain uses TRBV18 with TRBJ2-2; 11 nucleotides align to TRBD2. The CDR3 consists of 16 residues. The V and J ends lost 3 bases and 5 bases, in that order; junction bases with no gene match: 5. Germline assignment: CDR1 KGHSH and CDR2 LQKENI.

The CDR3 here is CASSQGRVGNQPQHF. For the CDR3, the DNA is TGTGCCAGCAGCCAAGGGAGGGTCGGCAATCAGCCCCAGCATTTT. The chain couples TRBV28 to TRBJ1-5; D is unclear. The CDR3 length is 15 residues. Germline CDR1 reads MDHEN; CDR2 reads SYDVKM. The ends were cut back, 6 bases at V and 2 bases at J, with 14 bases in the middle.

In its sample, this clone was seen a few times. The rearrangement joins TRBV6-4 to TRBJ1-5, with 8 positions matching TRBD1. Germline V CDR1 and CDR2: MRHNA, SNTAGT. The CDR3 loop spans 14 amino acids. V lost 4 bases to trimming and J lost 7 bases; unmatched junction nucleotides: 6. In DNA, the CDR3 is TGTGCCAGCAGTGCCGAGACAGGGGACCAGCCCCAGCATTTT. Translated, it gives CASSAETGDQPQHF.

The gene calls are TRBV3-1 (or the pseudogene TRBV3-2) and TRBJ1-1, with D perhaps TRBD1 (5 bases). Trimming removed 1 base at V and 4 bases at J, with 10 bases between. Germline V gene lookup returns CDR1 LGHDT and CDR2 YNNKEL (reference sequence). CDR3 length: 14 amino acids. The CDR3: CASSQGGEGTEAFF. CDR3 nucleotides: TGTGCCAGCAGCCAAGGGGGGGAGGGCACTGAAGCTTTCTTT.

This clone has just a few counts. The junction departs from the called germline gene at one end, perhaps through a read error. This chain connects TRBV7-7 to TRBJ2-5; D possibly corresponds to TRBD1 (6 bases). This CDR3 has 14 residues. From germline, CDR1 is SSHAT and CDR2 FNYEAQ (reference sequence). CDR3 nucleotides: TGTGCTAGCAGCTTAGGGACAAGCCAAGAGACCCAGTACTTC. Residues: CASSLGTSQETQYF.

The chain is built from TRBV15 and TRBJ1-1; D uncertain. The CDR3 has 15 residues. Trimming removed 0 bases from V and 1 base from J, with 9 bases in between. Germline CDR1 LNHNV, CDR2 YYDKDF (reference sequence). CDR3: CATSRERLQNTEAFF. The CDR3 DNA sequence: TGTGCCACCAGCAGAGAGAGGCTGCAGAACACTGAAGCTTTCTTT.

V usage is TRBV10-3 and J usage is TRBJ2-7; weak D call: TRBD1 (5 bases). V was cut by 0 bases and J by 1 base, with 10 bases left in between. This CDR3 comprises 15 residues. Germline V CDR1 and CDR2: ENHRY, SYGVKD. CDR3 amino acids: CAISESDKKSYEQYF. The DNA for the CDR3 is TGTGCCATCAGTGAGTCGGACAAAAAATCCTACGAGCAGTACTTC.

The V and J genes are TRBV9 and TRBJ2-5, with D uncertain. The germline gives CDR1 SGDLS, CDR2 YYNGEE. V was trimmed by 4 bases and J by 2 bases, leaving 15 bases between them. The length of the CDR3 is 15 residues. CDR3: CASSPTPGDQETQYF. DNA of the CDR3: TGTGCCAGCAGCCCCACCCCAGGCGATCAAGAGACCCAGTACTTC.

The rearrangement joins TRBV24-1 to TRBJ1-4; D is possibly TRBD1 (6 bases). Per germline, CDR1 KGHDR and CDR2 SFDVKD. The CDR3 has 17 amino acids. Trimming shortened V by 7 bases and J by 8 bases, and 25 bases separated the two germline ends. Written as DNA, the CDR3 is TGTGCCACCAGCCTTAAGGGGGTTAGGGCCCTAGGGGAAAAACTGTTTTTT. This encodes CATSLKGVRALGEKLFF.

The chain employs TRBV5-1 and TRBJ2-7, with 7 bases aligning to TRBD2. CDR1 is SGHRS and CDR2 is YFSETQ in the germline V gene. This CDR3 contains 14 residues. Trimming cost V 0 bases and J 0 bases; bases outside gene matches: 0. The CDR3: CASSLGLASYEQYF. CDR3 sequence (DNA): TGCGCCAGCAGCTTGGGACTAGCCTCCTACGAGCAGTACTTC.

The chain recombines TRBV7-2 with TRBJ2-1; D uncertain. V lost 5 bases and J 10 bases, leaving 24 bases between the germline ends. Germline V gene sequence: CDR1 SGHTA, CDR2 FQGNSA. The CDR3 is 16 amino acids. The CDR3 DNA follows: TGTGCCAGCAGCCCGTTGGTCAGTCCTTTAAGAATAGAGCAGTTCTTC. This translates into CASSPLVSPLRIEQFF. Together with reference TRBV7-2 and TRBJ2-1, the CDR3 gives the full variable domain: GAGVSQSPSNKVTEKGKDVELRCDPISGHTALYWYRQSLGQGLEFLIYFQGNSAPDKSGLPSDRFSAERTGGSVSTLTIQRTQQEDSAVYLCASSPLVSPLRIEQFFGPGTRLTVL.

This chain joins TRBV6-6 and TRBJ1-5; 12 bases align to TRBD1. The CDR3 extends over 17 amino acids. The V segment lost 5 bases and the J segment 6 bases; nucleotides outside the gene matches: 11. Germline V gives CDR1 MNHNY, CDR2 SVGAGI (reference sequence). CDR3 DNA sequence: TGTGCCAGCAGTCCGACTCCGGGACAGGGGGCCCGTCAGCCCCAGCATTTT. Translating gives CASSPTPGQGARQPQHF.

The chain carries TRBV5-8 and TRBJ2-5; no firm D call. This CDR3 is 11 amino acids long. Trimming left V 1 base short and J 5 bases short, with 3 bases between. Germline-derived CDR1 and CDR2 are SGHTS and YDEGEE. The CDR3 loop reads CASSLSETQYF. CDR3 coding DNA: TGTGCCAGCAGCTTGTCTGAGACCCAGTACTTC.

The chain uses TRBV4-3 and TRBJ2-7; 7 bases fit TRBD1. CDR1 is LGHNA, CDR2 YSLEER, per germline. V was clipped by 0 bases and J by 2 bases; unmatched bases: 4. This CDR3 has 15 residues. Here the CDR3 DNA reads TGCGCCAGCAGCCAAGATGCCCAGGGGGCCTACGAGCAGTACTTC. As protein: CASSQDAQGAYEQYF.

This rearrangement joins TRBV10-3 to TRBJ1-6; 7 bases agree with TRBD1. J gave up 7 bases and V 4 bases, and 7 bases lay outside the gene matches. The germline V gene has CDR1 ENHRY and CDR2 SYGVKD. The CDR3 contains 15 residues. CDR3 DNA: TGTGCCATCAGTGCCGCCGGGACAGAGAATTCACCCCTCCACTTT. It is translated as CAISAAGTENSPLHF.

The chain carries TRBV7-3 and TRBJ2-1; 9 positions match TRBD2. Germline assignment: CDR1 SGHTA and CDR2 FQGTGA. CDR3 length: 15 residues. The ends lost 5 bases at V and 8 bases at J; junction bases unmatched: 10. As DNA, the CDR3 is TGTGCCAGCAGCCCCGGGTCTAGCGGGGCTCATGAGCAGTTCTTC. It codes for CASSPGSSGAHEQFF. The variable domain in full, completed from reference TRBV7-3 and TRBJ2-1, reads GAGVSQTPSNKVTEKGKYVELRCDPISGHTALYWYRQSLGQGPEFLIYFQGTGAADDSGLPNDRFFAVRPEGSVSTLKIQRTERGDSAVYLCASSPGSSGAHEQFFGPGTRLTVL.